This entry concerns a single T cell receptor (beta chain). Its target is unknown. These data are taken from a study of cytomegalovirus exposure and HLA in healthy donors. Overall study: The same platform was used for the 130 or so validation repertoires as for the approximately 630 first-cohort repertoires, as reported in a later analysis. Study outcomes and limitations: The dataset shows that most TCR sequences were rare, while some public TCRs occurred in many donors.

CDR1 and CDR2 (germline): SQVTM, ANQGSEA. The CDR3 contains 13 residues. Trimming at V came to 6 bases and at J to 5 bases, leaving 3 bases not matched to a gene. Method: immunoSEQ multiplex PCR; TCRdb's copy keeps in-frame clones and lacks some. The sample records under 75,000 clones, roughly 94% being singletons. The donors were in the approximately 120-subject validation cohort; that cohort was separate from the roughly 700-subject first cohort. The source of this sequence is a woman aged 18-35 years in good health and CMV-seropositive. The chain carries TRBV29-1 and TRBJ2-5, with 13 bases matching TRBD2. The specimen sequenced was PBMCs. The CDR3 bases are TGCAGCGTCCTGACTAGCGGGAGGGAGACCCAGTACTTC. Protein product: CSVLTSGRETQYF.